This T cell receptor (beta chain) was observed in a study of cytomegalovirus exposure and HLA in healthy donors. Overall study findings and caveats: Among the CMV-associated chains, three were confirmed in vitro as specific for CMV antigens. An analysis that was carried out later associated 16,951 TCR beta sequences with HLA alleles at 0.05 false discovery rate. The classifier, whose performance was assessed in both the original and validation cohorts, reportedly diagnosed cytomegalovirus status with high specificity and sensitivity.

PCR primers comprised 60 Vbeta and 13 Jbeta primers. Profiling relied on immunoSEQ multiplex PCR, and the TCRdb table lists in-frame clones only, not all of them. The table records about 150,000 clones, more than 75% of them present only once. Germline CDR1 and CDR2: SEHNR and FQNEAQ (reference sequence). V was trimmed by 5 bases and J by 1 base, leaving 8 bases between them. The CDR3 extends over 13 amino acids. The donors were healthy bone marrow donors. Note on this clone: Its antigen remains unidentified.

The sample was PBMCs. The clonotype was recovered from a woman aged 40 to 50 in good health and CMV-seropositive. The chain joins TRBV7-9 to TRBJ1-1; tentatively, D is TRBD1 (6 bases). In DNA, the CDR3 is TGTGCCAGCAGCCCGGGACAGAACACTGAAGCTTTCTTT. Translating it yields CASSPGQNTEAFF.